One sample yielded the 4 T cell receptor beta chains listed below, sequenced in a study of shared clonotypes between healthy human individuals. Measured with immunoSEQ multiplex PCR; TCRdb has only the in-frame clones, and not every one. Of about 490,000 clones listed, 81% were seen once; the top ten hold approximately 11%. Sequencing was performed on PBMCs. Every receptor here comes from a middle-aged woman in good health. Some clones in this sample may be carry-over from other donors' samples.

The V gene is TRBV11-1, the J gene TRBJ2-7; 9 nucleotides match TRBD2. Germline V gene data show CDR1 as SGHAT and CDR2 as FQDESV (reference sequence). Losses at the gene ends were 3 bases for V and 2 bases for J; bases not matched to a gene: 5. The CDR3 is 15 residues long. The CDR3: CASSFGASGTYEQYF. The CDR3 bases are TGTGCCAGCAGCTTTGGGGCTAGCGGGACCTACGAGCAGTACTTC.

This clone was counted ten times or more. This sequence joins TRBV10-1 and TRBJ2-7; D gene uncertain. V was shortened by 0 bases and J by 3 bases, with 6 bases between the two germline ends. The CDR3 has 13 residues. Germline-derived CDR1 and CDR2 are WNHNN and SYGVQD (reference sequence). This CDR3 is CASSESMSYEQYF. The CDR3 DNA sequence: TGCGCCAGCAGTGAGTCGATGAGCTACGAGCAGTACTTC.

This chain joins TRBV10-3 and TRBJ2-5; a weak D match, TRBD2 (5 bases). The CDR3 has 15 residues. Germline V gene sequence: CDR1 ENHRY, CDR2 SYGVKD. V lost 3 bases and J lost 4, with 15 bases in between. CDR3 sequence: CAISETGMAPETQYF. The CDR3 DNA is TGTGCCATCAGTGAAACGGGAATGGCCCCAGAGACCCAGTACTTC.

This clone turned up a few times. This chain uses TRBV4-1 with TRBJ1-1, with unresolved D. This CDR3 has 13 amino acids. V gave up 3 bases and J gave up 12 bases, with 17 bases separating them. Germline values: CDR1 MGHRA, CDR2 YSYEKL. CDR3: CASSQATGRWTFF. The CDR3 DNA reads as TGCGCCAGCAGCCAGGCGACGGGCAGGTGGACTTTCTTT.